The 9 T cell receptor beta chains below come from one sample, sequenced in a study of OX40 agonist ivuxolimab in advanced cancers. Repertoires were generated with immunoSEQ multiplex PCR, while TCRdb's copy carries only in-frame clones and drops some. The sample has about 33,000 clones, around 84% seen once. The input for sequencing was CD4+ or CD8+ T cells sorted from blood, taken in a trial of the OX40 agonist ivuxolimab. The receptors stem from an adult with an advanced solid tumor such as melanoma, head and neck, liver or kidney cancer.

The chain is built from TRBV14 and TRBJ2-1; a weak D match, TRBD2 (6 bases). The CDR3 has 19 residues. The germline V and J ends were trimmed by 0 bases and 2 bases, with 20 bases remaining between them. Germline lookup yields CDR1 SGHDN and CDR2 FVKESK. CDR3 bases: TGTGCCAGCAGCCAAGAGGGGGACTTGGCCCGCTGGCCCTACAATGAGCAGTTCTTC. It translates to CASSQEGDLARWPYNEQFF.

V gene TRBV5-5 combines with J gene TRBJ1-1; D is unresolved. Germline CDR1 reads SGHKS; CDR2 reads YYEKEE (reference sequence). Trimming left V 0 bases short and J 1 base short, with 7 bases between. The CDR3 loop spans 14 amino acids. The CDR3 spells CASSLARSNTEAFF. Here the CDR3 DNA reads TGTGCCAGCAGCTTGGCAAGGTCGAACACTGAAGCTTTCTTT.

The sample holds one count of this clone. The chain couples TRBV27 to TRBJ2-7, with D possibly being TRBD1 or TRBD2 (5 bases each). Trimming took off 4 bases at V and 5 bases at J, with 15 bases between the two ends. CDR3 length: 14 residues. From germline, CDR1 is MNHEY and CDR2 SMNVEV (reference sequence). This CDR3 reads CASSWGYEGNEQYF. The DNA of the CDR3 is TGTGCCAGCAGTTGGGGGTATGAGGGGAACGAGCAGTACTTC.

Written as DNA, the CDR3 is TGTGCCAGCAGCTCAGTTACAGGGGACTGGCACGAGCAGTACTTC. Protein product: CASSSVTGDWHEQYF. V is TRBV7-8 and J is TRBJ2-7, with D possibly matching TRBD1 (7 bases). V lost 4 bases and J lost 5, with 18 bases in between. CDR1 is SGHVS, CDR2 FQNEAQ, per germline. The CDR3 has 15 amino acids.

A single count supports this clone. The chain recombines TRBV9 with TRBJ1-3; no clear D. Germline V CDR1 and CDR2: SGDLS, YYNGEE. Deletions cut 4 bases from V and 0 bases from J, with 14 bases between. The CDR3 has 16 amino acids. CDR3 sequence reads: CASSPRDGDSGNTIYF. The CDR3 DNA follows: TGTGCCAGCAGCCCAAGAGACGGCGACTCTGGAAACACCATATATTTT.

The rearrangement links TRBV27 to TRBJ2-7, with 7 bases lining up with TRBD1. The CDR3 runs 13 residues. With 5 bases clipped from V and 4 bases from J, the junction kept 5 bases outside the gene matches. Per the germline V gene, CDR1 is MNHEY and CDR2 is SMNVEV (reference sequence). DNA for the CDR3: TGTGCCAGCAGTCCCACAGGGGTTTACGAGCAGTACTTC. Encoded protein: CASSPTGVYEQYF.

The chain combines TRBV7-9 with TRBJ2-5, with a weak D call TRBD2 (6 bases). The V end lost 5 bases, the J end lost 4 bases, and 29 bases lay between the germline ends. The CDR3 covers 19 residues. Germline loops: CDR1 SEHNR, CDR2 FQNEAQ (reference sequence). The CDR3 region is CASSDLATATRAFGETQYF. The CDR3 DNA follows: TGTGCCAGCAGCGATCTAGCGACGGCCACAAGGGCGTTTGGAGAGACCCAGTACTTC. The full variable domain, rest sourced from reference TRBV7-9 and TRBJ2-5, is DTGVSQNPRHKITKRGQNVTFRCDPISEHNRLYWYRQTLGQGPEFLTYFQNEAQLEKSRLLSDRFSAERPKGSFSTLEIQRTEQGDSAMYLCASSDLATATRAFGETQYFGPGTRLLVL.

The chain is built from TRBV27 and TRBJ2-5, with a possible D match to TRBD2 (6 bases). The V end was cut by 5 bases, the J end by 2 bases, with 12 bases between. This CDR3 spans 14 amino acids. CDR1 MNHEY and CDR2 SMNVEV come from the germline V gene (reference sequence). In DNA form, the CDR3 reads TGTGCCAGCAGTGCTCGGGCGGGACAAGAGACCCAGTACTTC. Its translation is CASSARAGQETQYF.

This clone came up once. The chain combines TRBV6-6 with TRBJ2-7; D may be TRBD2 (5 bases). This CDR3 spans 15 amino acids. V lost 0 bases, J lost 2 bases, and 11 bases lay in between. Germline values: CDR1 MNHNY, CDR2 SVGAGI (reference sequence). The CDR3 bases are TGTGCCAGCAGTTACTCGAATCACGGGACCTACGAGCAGTACTTC. Translated: CASSYSNHGTYEQYF.